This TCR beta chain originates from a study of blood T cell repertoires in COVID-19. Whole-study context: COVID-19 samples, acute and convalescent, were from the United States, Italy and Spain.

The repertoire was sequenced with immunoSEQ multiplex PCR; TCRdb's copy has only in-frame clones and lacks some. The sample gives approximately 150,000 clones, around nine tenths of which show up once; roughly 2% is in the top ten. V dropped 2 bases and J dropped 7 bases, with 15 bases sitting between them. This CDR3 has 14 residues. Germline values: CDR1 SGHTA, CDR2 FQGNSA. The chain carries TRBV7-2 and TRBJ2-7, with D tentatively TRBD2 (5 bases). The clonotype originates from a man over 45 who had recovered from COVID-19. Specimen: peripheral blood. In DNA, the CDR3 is TGTGCCAGCAGCTTACAGGCATTAACGGGGGAGCAGTACTTC. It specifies CASSLQALTGEQYF. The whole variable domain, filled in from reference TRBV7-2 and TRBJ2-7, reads GAGVSQSPSNKVTEKGKDVELRCDPISGHTALYWYRQSLGQGLEFLIYFQGNSAPDKSGLPSDRFSAERTGGSVSTLTIQRTQQEDSAVYLCASSLQALTGEQYFGPGTRLTVT.